The rows below give T cell receptor beta chains drawn from one sample of a study of blood T cell repertoires in COVID-19. Profiling relied on immunoSEQ multiplex PCR, and the TCRdb table lists in-frame clones only, not all of them. The data contain 100,000 to 150,000 clones, approximately 83% of them singletons. The source material was peripheral blood. The receptors originated from a middle-aged man with active or convalescent COVID-19. Both conserved end residues are part of each CDR3. The D gene is left open where the match is weak. Clone size is stated in some rows and not others, as once, few, many or a class when expanded.

v_gene	d_gene	j_gene	abundance	CDR3aa	CDR3nt
TRBV7-2	TRBD1	TRBJ2-6	once	CASSFKGGRGANVLTF	TGTGCCAGCAGCTTTAAAGGGGGCCGTGGGGCCAACGTCCTGACTTTC
TRBV9	TRBD1	TRBJ2-2	.	CASSVGQDRSGELFF	TGTGCCAGCAGCGTAGGTCAGGACAGGTCCGGGGAGCTGTTTTTT
TRBV19	TRBD2	TRBJ2-3	.	CASSIEAGGLSTDTQYF	TGTGCCAGTAGTATAGAAGCGGGGGGGCTAAGCACAGATACGCAGTATTTT
TRBV3-1/TRBV3-2	TRBD2	TRBJ2-5	.	CASSETSGGQTQYF	TGTGCCAGCAGCGAAACTAGCGGGGGGCAGACCCAGTACTTC
TRBV11-1	TRBD1	TRBJ2-1	once	CASSPRTGHYNEQFF	TGTGCCAGCAGCCCCCGGACAGGACACTACAATGAGCAGTTCTTC
TRBV7-2	.	TRBJ1-3	.	CASSPRGGNTIYF	TGTGCCAGCAGCCCACGAGGCGGAAACACCATATATTTT
TRBV3-1/TRBV3-2	TRBD1	TRBJ2-2	.	CASSQRGRNTGELFF	TGTGCCAGCAGCCAGAGGGGGCGCAACACCGGGGAGCTGTTTTTT
TRBV18	.	TRBJ1-4	.	CASSPQGNEKLFF	TGTGCCAGCTCACCCCAGGGTAATGAAAAACTGTTTTTT
TRBV18	TRBD2	TRBJ2-3	.	CASSPQRGGGTDTQYF	TGTGCCAGCTCACCGCAGCGGGGGGGCGGTACAGATACGCAGTATTTT
TRBV2	TRBD1	TRBJ1-1	few	CASTQYGQGNTEAFF	TGTGCCAGCACGCAGTATGGACAGGGGAACACTGAAGCTTTCTTT
TRBV5-1	.	TRBJ2-7	.	CASSLEGGEQYF	TGCGCCAGCAGCTTGGAAGGGGGCGAGCAGTACTTC
TRBV20-1	.	TRBJ2-7	.	CSAQSPYEQYF	TGCAGTGCCCAGTCCCCTTATGAGCAGTACTTC
TRBV19	.	TRBJ1-4	.	CASSRAGALTNEKLFF	TGTGCCAGTAGTCGGGCGGGGGCCCTAACTAATGAAAAACTGTTTTTT
TRBV14	.	TRBJ2-3	.	CASSPAMTWTVSPDTQYF	TGTGCCAGCAGCCCAGCCATGACCTGGACAGTTAGCCCAGATACGCAGTATTTT
TRBV7-9	.	TRBJ2-3	.	CASILLGASTDTQYF	TGTGCCAGCATTCTGCTGGGGGCGAGCACAGATACGCAGTATTTT
TRBV3-1/TRBV3-2	.	TRBJ1-1	.	CASSQGLYGNTEAFF	TGTGCCAGCAGCCAAGGTCTTTACGGGAACACTGAAGCTTTCTTT
TRBV18	.	TRBJ1-1	few	CASSPSARDYGGTEAFF	TGTGCCAGCTCACCTAGCGCCAGGGACTATGGGGGGACTGAAGCTTTCTTT
TRBV25-1	.	TRBJ2-7	few	CASSPPAGTYEQYF	TGTGCCAGCAGTCCCCCCGCAGGGACCTACGAGCAGTACTTC
TRBV30	.	TRBJ1-2	.	CAWSVGARNYGYTF	TGTGCCTGGAGTGTAGGGGCAAGAAACTATGGCTACACCTTC
TRBV10-3	TRBD1	TRBJ1-5	.	CAISESGGGQPQHF	TGTGCCATCAGTGAGTCAGGGGGCGGACAGCCCCAGCATTTT
TRBV6-4	.	TRBJ2-6	.	CASSTSTGAGANVLTF	TGTGCCAGCAGTACCTCAACTGGGGCCGGGGCCAACGTCCTGACTTTC
TRBV15	.	TRBJ1-1	.	CATSSGFLNTEAFF	TGTGCCACCAGTTCCGGGTTCCTGAACACTGAAGCTTTCTTT
TRBV11-3	.	TRBJ2-1	.	CASSLGKPWGVEEEQFF	TGTGCCAGCAGCTTAGGGAAACCGTGGGGAGTAGAAGAGGAGCAGTTCTTC
TRBV5-3	TRBD1	TRBJ2-1	.	CARSPGTGGNEQFF	TGTGCCAGAAGCCCAGGGACAGGGGGCAATGAGCAGTTCTTC
TRBV3-1/TRBV3-2	TRBD1	TRBJ1-2	.	CASSYPGQDHYGYTF	TGTGCCAGCAGCTATCCCGGACAGGACCATTATGGCTACACCTTC
TRBV3-1/TRBV3-2	.	TRBJ2-2	.	CASSSGWGRGTGELFF	TGTGCCAGCAGCTCCGGGTGGGGTCGGGGCACCGGGGAGCTGTTTTTT
TRBV5-1	TRBD1	TRBJ1-6	.	CASSLMGQDNSPLHF	TGCGCCAGCAGCTTGATGGGACAGGATAATTCACCCCTCCACTTT
TRBV7-2	.	TRBJ2-3	.	CASSSRHSRSDTQYF	TGTGCCAGCAGCTCCAGGCACTCTCGATCAGATACGCAGTATTTT
TRBV6-1	TRBD1	TRBJ1-3	.	CASSEGTGRFTIYF	TGTGCCAGCAGTGAAGGGACAGGCCGGTTCACCATATATTTT
TRBV12-5	.	TRBJ1-3	.	CASVFGGRGNTIYF	TGTGCTAGTGTATTCGGGGGGAGAGGAAACACCATATATTTT
TRBV7-2	TRBD1	TRBJ1-6	.	CASSSTRQGGRNSPLHF	TGTGCCAGCAGCTCGACCCGACAGGGGGGTAGGAATTCACCCCTCCACTTT
TRBV5-1	.	TRBJ2-3	few	CPVGTWTIDTQYF	TGCCCGGTGGGAACGTGGACTATAGATACGCAGTATTTT
TRBV20-1	.	TRBJ2-3	.	CSASLGGPQRTDTQYF	TGCAGTGCTAGTCTGGGGGGGCCTCAACGCACAGATACGCAGTATTTT
TRBV7-2	TRBD2	TRBJ2-2	few	CASGPRLAGTNGELFF	TGTGCCAGCGGCCCCCGACTAGCGGGAACGAACGGGGAGCTGTTTTTT
TRBV5-1	.	TRBJ1-1	.	CASSPAEGSNREAFF	TGCGCCAGCAGCCCGGCGGAGGGGTCTAACCGTGAAGCTTTCTTT